This T cell receptor beta chain emerged from a study of CD8 T cells in ankylosing spondylitis. This clonotype turned up a few times. Its antigen is unidentified. There are 16 residues in the CDR3. The germline CDR1 and CDR2 sequences are SGHTS and YDEGEE. Trimming cost V 4 bases and J 0 bases, with 14 bases left between them. Study-level results: Some motif variants had been reported before (in reactive arthritis synovial fluid and blood). CD8+ by phenotype, disease-linked clones were relatively rare in peripheral blood. Seemingly characteristic of ankylosing spondylitis blood was a TCR beta motif consisting of eight highly homologous variants.

Each TCR beta library was made by quantitative 5'-RACE that incorporated molecular barcodes. Using its own MiXCR run on the 5' RACE reads, TCRdb lists one record per CDR3 protein. The sample lists roughly 440,000 distinct CDR3 sequences; about 15% were seen once. V gene TRBV5-8 combines with J gene TRBJ1-5; TRBD1 is a possible D gene (5 bases). The material sequenced was blood, either unsorted or a sorted T cell fraction (not recorded which). The source of this sequence is a male donor with ankylosing spondylitis. The CDR3, as DNA: TGTGCCAGCAGCCCTCGACAGCCAAATAGCAATCAGCCCCAGCATTTT. It is translated as CASSPRQPNSNQPQHF.